Each of the 22 T cell receptor beta chains below was sequenced from the same sample in a study of blood T cell dynamics during melanoma immunotherapy (dated by TCRdb to about 2020). Library generation was performed with the immunoSEQ multiplex PCR assay. TCRdb's version of the immuneACCESS table is confined to in-frame rearrangements and falls short of the full clone set. An unresolved V gene accounts for under half of the shortfall where checked; the remainder is of unknown origin. The sample table contains some 5,900 clones; only one count was recorded for over 75% of them. The ten largest clones take up approximately 1.9% of the sample. The time point label, read with the paper, signifies: pre-treatment baseline. This material consisted of blood, taken from a patient treated with checkpoint blockade. The receptors shown here come from a human donor with melanoma.

V usage is TRBV4-3 and J usage is TRBJ2-2, with 10 bases identical to TRBD2. CDR3 length: 16 residues. The V and J ends lost 0 bases and 6 bases, in that order; junction bases with no gene match: 4. CDR1 is LGHNA, CDR2 YSLEER, per germline. Here the CDR3 DNA reads TGCGCCAGCAGCCAAGAACCGAGCGGGGGGGCCGGGGAGCTGTTTTTT. This gives the protein CASSQEPSGGAGELFF.

This sequence joins TRBV4-1 and TRBJ1-2, with no clear D. This CDR3 contains 12 residues. V lost 2 bases to trimming and J lost 4 bases, with 5 bases between them. The germline CDR1 and CDR2 sequences are MGHRA and YSYEKL. CDR3 in amino acids: CASSQLTYGYTF. In nucleotides, the CDR3 is TGCGCCAGCAGCCAACTCACCTATGGCTACACCTTC.

The genes are TRBV2 and TRBJ1-2; D is undetermined. This CDR3 has 13 residues. Trimming shortened V by 6 bases and J by 3 bases, and 11 bases separated the two germline ends. CDR1 and CDR2 (germline): SNHLY, FYNNEI. Here the CDR3 reads CASRPTLDYGYTF. The CDR3 coding sequence is TGTGCCAGCAGGCCGACACTGGACTATGGCTACACCTTC. Filled out from reference TRBV2 and TRBJ1-2, the complete variable domain reads EPEVTQTPSHQVTQMGQEVILRCVPISNHLYFYWYRQILGQKVEFLVSFYNNEISEKSEIFDDQFSVERPDGSNFTLKIRSTKLEDSAMYFCASRPTLDYGYTFGSGTRLTVV.

V usage is TRBV9 and J usage is TRBJ2-7; a weak D match, TRBD1 (5 bases). Looked up from germline, CDR1 is SGDLS and CDR2 is YYNGEE. V lost 2 bases, J lost 0 bases, and 9 bases lay in between. This CDR3 is 14 amino acids long. CDR3 sequence (DNA): TGTGCCAGCAGCGTCCAGGGCAGCTCCTACGAGCAGTACTTC. As protein: CASSVQGSSYEQYF.

V usage is TRBV7-9 and J usage is TRBJ2-5; TRBD2 matches 12 bases. J was trimmed by 5 bases and V by 3 bases; bases with no gene match: 10. CDR1 is SEHNR, CDR2 FQNEAQ, per germline (reference sequence). The CDR3 has 17 amino acids. The CDR3 coding sequence is TGTGCCAGCAGCTTGCGGGCTAGCGGGGGGGCCCGGGAGACCCAGTACTTC. This codes for CASSLRASGGARETQYF.

This CDR3 reads CAWSSRYHTGELFF. The CDR3 nucleotides read TGTGCCTGGAGTAGTAGGTACCACACCGGGGAGCTGTTTTTT. V and J are TRBV30 and TRBJ2-2; D uncertain. Germline CDR1 and CDR2: GTSNPN and SVGIG (reference sequence). The CDR3 is made up of 14 amino acids. V was trimmed by 2 bases and J by 3 bases, leaving 10 bases between them.

V gene TRBV7-6 combines with J gene TRBJ2-7, with 9 bases that match TRBD2. The CDR3 has 16 residues. V shed 5 bases and J 3 bases; nucleotides not matched to a gene: 11. From germline, CDR1 is SGHVS and CDR2 FNYEAQ. This CDR3 is CASSRFVRRGGYEQYF. The DNA for the CDR3 is TGTGCCAGCAGCCGATTTGTACGGCGGGGGGGCTACGAGCAGTACTTC.

The chain employs TRBV6-5 and TRBJ1-1; D might be TRBD1 (5 bases). The germline CDR1 and CDR2 sequences are MNHEY and SVGAGI. Trimming took off 6 bases at V and 6 bases at J, with 17 bases between the two ends. The CDR3 length is 14 residues. The CDR3 DNA reads as TGTGCCAGCAGCAACAGGAGAGGAATATCTGAAGCTTTCTTT. Its translation: CASSNRRGISEAFF.

This chain links TRBV6-5 with TRBJ1-1; D is unresolved. The CDR3 has 15 amino acids. Germline-derived CDR1 and CDR2 are MNHEY and SVGAGI. Trimming left V 6 bases short and J 0 bases short, with 14 bases between. The CDR3 loop reads CASSLGAAMNTEAFF. DNA for the CDR3: TGTGCCAGCAGCCTTGGCGCAGCAATGAACACTGAAGCTTTCTTT.

The chain joins TRBV9 to TRBJ2-3; 10 nucleotides match TRBD2. Germline CDR1 SGDLS, CDR2 YYNGEE. There are 13 residues in the CDR3. The junction had 6 bases not matched to a gene; V was cut back by 10 bases and J by 4 bases. The CDR3 spells CAGAGGPADTQYF. CDR3 DNA sequence: TGTGCCGGAGCGGGGGGGCCGGCAGATACGCAGTATTTT.

This chain links TRBV5-1 with TRBJ1-1; D gene uncertain. This CDR3 spans 14 amino acids. The V gene lost 7 bases and the J gene lost 4 bases, with 17 bases spanning the gap. CDR1 and CDR2 (germline): SGHRS, YFSETQ. This chain's CDR3 is CASLEGSYGTEAFF. The CDR3 DNA sequence: TGCGCCAGCCTGGAAGGTTCTTACGGCACTGAAGCTTTCTTT.

The chain links TRBV30 to TRBJ1-2; no definite D call. CDR3 length equals 19 residues. Trimming shortened V by 2 bases and J by 6 bases, and 31 bases separated the two germline ends. In germline, CDR1 is GTSNPN, CDR2 SVGIG (reference sequence). The CDR3 nucleotides are TGTGCCTGGAGTATAGTGAGAAGCGTGGCCTCTGCTACGGGCCATGGCTACACCTTC. It encodes CAWSIVRSVASATGHGYTF.

The rearrangement joins TRBV4-2 to TRBJ2-4; D remains unclear. Germline values: CDR1 LGHNA, CDR2 YNFKEQ. The length of the CDR3 is 12 residues. V was clipped by 0 bases and J by 10 bases, with 7 bases between them. CDR3 coding DNA: TGTGCCAGCAGCCAAGATCTGGCGATTCAGTACTTC. This translates into CASSQDLAIQYF.

The sample holds a few counts of this clone. The chain joins TRBV6-6 to TRBJ2-5; 10 bases are shared with TRBD1. V was clipped by 6 bases and J by 2 bases; unmatched bases: 6. Germline CDR1 MNHNY, CDR2 SVGAGI (reference sequence). The CDR3 is 15 residues long. The CDR3 nucleotides read TGTGCCAGCAGCCTCCGACAGGGGGCTCAAGAGACCCAGTACTTC. This gives the protein CASSLRQGAQETQYF.

This chain links TRBV30 with TRBJ2-7; no clear D gene. The CDR3 sequence is 13 residues long. Germline CDR1 GTSNPN, CDR2 SVGIG (reference sequence). Trimming stripped 4 bases from V and 3 bases from J, with 13 bases between. This CDR3 is CAWTLGPGYEQYF. As DNA, the CDR3 is TGTGCCTGGACCTTAGGACCAGGCTACGAGCAGTACTTC.

V gene TRBV19 combines with J gene TRBJ1-5; no clear D. V was shortened by 2 bases and J by 6 bases, with 8 bases between the two germline ends. The CDR3 covers 13 residues. The germline V gene encodes CDR1 LNHDA and CDR2 SQIVND (reference sequence). CDR3 region: CASSISPLQPQHF. Written as DNA, the CDR3 is TGTGCCAGTAGTATAAGTCCCCTTCAGCCCCAGCATTTT.

J is TRBJ2-1 and V is TRBV7-9; possible D gene TRBD1, 5 bases. This CDR3 comprises 16 residues. Germline V gene lookup returns CDR1 SEHNR and CDR2 FQNEAQ (reference sequence). The V end was cut by 2 bases, the J end by 8 bases, with 19 bases between. The CDR3 spells CASSLSLGVLGHEQFF. DNA of the CDR3: TGTGCCAGCAGCTTATCGCTAGGGGTGCTGGGGCATGAGCAGTTCTTC.

The V call is TRBV6-5, the J call TRBJ1-1; TRBD1 matches 8 bases. The germline CDR1 and CDR2 sequences are MNHEY and SVGAGI. J gave up 3 bases and V 5 bases, and 5 bases lay outside the gene matches. CDR3 length equals 14 residues. CDR3 loop: CASSNRQGHTEAFF. DNA of the CDR3: TGTGCCAGCAGTAATCGACAGGGGCACACTGAAGCTTTCTTT.

V gene TRBV4-1 combines with J gene TRBJ1-2, with 7 bases fitting TRBD1. Trimming cost V 2 bases and J 2 bases; bases outside gene matches: 17. Germline assignment: CDR1 MGHRA and CDR2 YSYEKL. CDR3 length: 19 residues. The CDR3: CASSQFGRPKGDSNYGYTF. Here the CDR3 DNA reads TGCGCCAGCAGCCAATTCGGACGCCCTAAGGGGGACAGCAACTATGGCTACACCTTC.

This rearrangement joins TRBV9 to TRBJ2-2; the D is unclear. Trimming took 1 base from V and 0 from J, leaving 10 bases between them. Germline CDR1 SGDLS, CDR2 YYNGEE. The CDR3 loop spans 16 amino acids. The CDR3 region is CASSVSPDANTGELFF. CDR3 in DNA: TGTGCCAGCAGCGTATCTCCGGACGCGAACACCGGGGAGCTGTTTTTT. Full variable domain (outside the CDR3, taken from reference TRBV9 and TRBJ2-2): DSGVTQTPKHLITATGQRVTLRCSPRSGDLSVYWYQQSLDQGLQFLIQYYNGEERAKGNILERFSAQQFPDLHSELNLSSLELGDSALYFCASSVSPDANTGELFFGEGSRLTVL.

The chain recombines TRBV11-3 with TRBJ2-5, with 8 positions matching TRBD1. CDR1 is SGHNT, CDR2 YENEEA, per germline. CDR3 length: 15 amino acids. The trim removed 4 bases at V and 5 bases at J, leaving 9 bases unmatched. The CDR3 protein is CASSSRTGFEETQYF. The CDR3, as DNA: TGTGCCAGCAGCTCCCGGACAGGGTTTGAGGAGACCCAGTACTTC.

The V call is TRBV9, the J call TRBJ2-3, with 7 nucleotides matching TRBD1. The germline V gene has CDR1 SGDLS and CDR2 YYNGEE. This CDR3 region has 15 residues. The J segment lost 4 bases and the V segment lost 0 bases, leaving 5 bases of the junction unmatched. CDR3 in amino acids: CASSVDVQGADTQYF. In DNA, the CDR3 is TGTGCCAGCAGCGTAGATGTGCAGGGGGCAGATACGCAGTATTTT.